This paragraph covers one T cell receptor (beta chain) sequence. Its antigen specificity is not known. Per-nucleotide qualities are absent, and no much larger clonotype sits a single base away. The data originate from a study of T-cell reconstitution after alpha-beta-depleted transplantation in children (dated by TCRdb to the mid-2010s). Study-wide context: Using TCR repertoire profiling, the study followed T-cell immune reconstitution in a quantitative way in children after TCRalphabeta/CD19-depleted allogeneic hematopoietic cell transplantation. On the study overall, not on this receptor specifically: In some patients, the high TCRbeta diversity seen at day 60 was put down to recipient T cells and intrathymic progenitors that had survived conditioning. Hyperexpanded clone frequencies declined over subsequent months; after one year, T-cell counts and TCRbeta diversity were mostly attributed to newly produced T cells. The apparently early recovery of alphabetaT-cell counts about two months after transplant reportedly depended on only several hundred rapidly expanded clones that came from non-depleted graft cells.

Library preparation was by PCR. This sample was sequenced with an Illumina HiSeq 2500. To normalize quantification of the TCRbeta repertoire, the TCR libraries were built with molecular barcoding that relied on unique molecular identifiers. Using fastp at Q25 and MiXCR, TCRdb reprocessed the public reads and kept productive beta chains. Each CDR3 protein appears once, grouped with its most common genes and DNA. The sample table shows just over 950,000 distinct CDR3 sequences, and about 29% are seen once. The ten largest clones add up to roughly 30% of the sample. The treatment or condition label for this specimen denotes: allogeneic hematopoietic cell transplantation with graft depleted of TCRalphabeta T cells and CD19 B cells. The children who served as transplant recipients had been given grafts of TCRalphabeta/CD19-depleted allogeneic hematopoietic cells. Based on the germline V gene, the CDR1 and CDR2 sequences are SGHRS and YFSETQ. The CDR3 runs 17 amino acids, cysteine and phenylalanine included. Only the CDR3 region is kept as DNA, spanning 51 bases read in frame from base 1. V gives up 0 bases and J gives up 2 bases, and the segment between their germline ends measures 15 bases.

The rearranged segments are TRBV5-1 and TRBJ1-3, and the D gene may be TRBD1, 5 bases matching. Sequences were derived from PBMCs, mostly from graft donor cells, sampled 360 days after TCRalphabeta/CD19-depleted stem cell transplant. This clonotype originated in a boy less than two years old who had a stem cell transplant for SCID, so the T cells may come from the graft donor. The nucleotide sequence reads TGCGCCAGCAGCTTGGCCGATTGGGGGGTTACTGGAAACACCATATATTTT. Its translation is CASSLADWGVTGNTIYF.